The rows below give T cell receptor beta chains drawn from one sample of a study of blood T cell repertoires in COVID-19. Only in-frame clones appear in the TCRdb table, and some are missing; sequencing was by immunoSEQ multiplex PCR. The table has 75,000 to 90,000 clones, 91% seen once. The source material was peripheral blood. These receptors came from a woman aged 45 to 65 in a cohort sampled during active COVID-19. The CDR3 runs from the conserved cysteine through the conserved F or W. D genes are given only for firm matches. Size values are once, few and many counts, or a class for expanded clones, and some rows have none.

abundance: -; d_gene: -; v_gene: TRBV4-1; j_gene: TRBJ2-5; CDR3aa: CASSHSPLVNQETQYF; CDR3nt: TGCGCCAGCAGCCATTCCCCACTAGTTAACCAAGAGACCCAGTACTTC
abundance: -; d_gene: TRBD1; v_gene: TRBV6-6; j_gene: TRBJ2-3; CDR3aa: CASSFSGGLSTDTQYF; CDR3nt: TGTGCCAGCAGTTTCTCAGGGGGCTTGAGCACAGATACGCAGTATTTT
abundance: -; d_gene: TRBD2; v_gene: TRBV19; j_gene: TRBJ2-1; CDR3aa: CASSTREVFNEQFF; CDR3nt: TGTGCCAGTAGCACGCGGGAGGTGTTCAATGAGCAGTTCTTC
abundance: few; d_gene: TRBD1; v_gene: TRBV28; j_gene: TRBJ2-2; CDR3aa: CASRSPGQGFTGELFF; CDR3nt: TGTGCCAGCAGATCTCCGGGACAGGGTTTTACCGGGGAGCTGTTTTTT
abundance: -; d_gene: -; v_gene: TRBV19; j_gene: TRBJ2-7; CDR3aa: CASSISPTYEQYF; CDR3nt: TGTGCCAGTAGTATTTCCCCCACCTACGAGCAGTACTTC
abundance: -; d_gene: -; v_gene: TRBV19; j_gene: TRBJ1-5; CDR3aa: CATSDSFYQPQHF; CDR3nt: TGTGCCACCTCCGACAGCTTCTATCAGCCCCAGCATTTT
abundance: -; d_gene: TRBD2; v_gene: TRBV6-5; j_gene: TRBJ2-5; CDR3aa: CASRRAGGFQETQYF; CDR3nt: TGTGCCAGCAGGCGAGCGGGGGGCTTCCAAGAGACCCAGTACTTC
abundance: -; d_gene: -; v_gene: TRBV5-1; j_gene: TRBJ2-3; CDR3aa: CASSLVGRGDADTQYF; CDR3nt: TGCGCCAGCAGCTTGGTGGGCAGGGGGGATGCAGATACGCAGTATTTT
abundance: -; d_gene: -; v_gene: TRBV5-1; j_gene: TRBJ1-2; CDR3aa: CASSLGPGDYGYTF; CDR3nt: TGCGCCAGCAGCTTGGGACCGGGGGACTATGGCTACACCTTC
abundance: once; d_gene: TRBD1; v_gene: TRBV30; j_gene: TRBJ1-3; CDR3aa: CAWSSGQGVRRNTIYF; CDR3nt: TGTGCCTGGAGCTCCGGACAGGGGGTGAGGAGAAACACCATATATTTT
abundance: -; d_gene: -; v_gene: TRBV9; j_gene: TRBJ2-3; CDR3aa: CASSSQLGSADTQYF; CDR3nt: TGTGCCAGCAGCTCTCAGCTAGGTTCAGCAGATACGCAGTATTTT
abundance: few; d_gene: TRBD2; v_gene: TRBV11-2; j_gene: TRBJ2-7; CDR3aa: CASSLRSGLAGGPVYF; CDR3nt: TGTGCCAGCAGCTTAAGGTCGGGACTAGCGGGAGGGCCGGTGTACTTC
abundance: -; d_gene: TRBD1; v_gene: TRBV7-8; j_gene: TRBJ2-7; CDR3aa: CASSYRDRVHEQYF; CDR3nt: TGTGCCAGCAGCTACCGGGACAGGGTGCACGAGCAGTACTTC
abundance: -; d_gene: TRBD2; v_gene: TRBV5-6; j_gene: TRBJ2-5; CDR3aa: CASSVPLGEGGRETQYF; CDR3nt: TGTGCCAGCAGCGTACCCCTCGGGGAGGGCGGACGAGAGACCCAGTACTTC
abundance: -; d_gene: TRBD1; v_gene: TRBV5-6; j_gene: TRBJ1-1; CDR3aa: CASSSPDRGGAFF; CDR3nt: TGTGCCAGCAGCTCCCCGGACAGGGGGGGAGCTTTCTTT
abundance: once; d_gene: TRBD1; v_gene: TRBV7-2; j_gene: TRBJ2-4; CDR3aa: CASSVGQGRTDIQYF; CDR3nt: TGTGCCAGCAGCGTGGGACAGGGGAGGACGGACATTCAGTACTTC
abundance: -; d_gene: -; v_gene: TRBV5-1; j_gene: TRBJ2-2; CDR3aa: CASSLEGSGKLFF; CDR3nt: TGCGCCAGCAGCTTGGAAGGGTCCGGGAAGCTGTTTTTT
abundance: -; d_gene: -; v_gene: TRBV15; j_gene: TRBJ2-3; CDR3aa: CATSTRKDRNKGDTQYF; CDR3nt: TGTGCCACCAGCACCAGAAAGGACAGAAATAAAGGAGATACGCAGTATTTT
abundance: -; d_gene: -; v_gene: TRBV10-3; j_gene: TRBJ2-5; CDR3aa: CATRWLETQYF; CDR3nt: TGTGCCACGCGATGGTTAGAGACCCAGTACTTC
abundance: -; d_gene: -; v_gene: TRBV19; j_gene: TRBJ1-1; CDR3aa: CASRGAGNTEAFF; CDR3nt: TGTGCCAGTAGGGGGGCAGGGAACACTGAAGCTTTCTTT
abundance: once; d_gene: -; v_gene: TRBV7-9; j_gene: TRBJ1-5; CDR3aa: CASSRGQLYQPQHF; CDR3nt: TGTGCCAGCAGCCGCGGACAGTTATATCAGCCCCAGCATTTT
abundance: -; d_gene: -; v_gene: TRBV28; j_gene: TRBJ2-7; CDR3aa: CASNRRGYEQYF; CDR3nt: TGTGCCAGCAATCGCCGGGGATACGAGCAGTACTTC
abundance: few; d_gene: -; v_gene: TRBV6-1; j_gene: TRBJ2-7; CDR3aa: CASSENRATVRSYEQYF; CDR3nt: TGTGCCAGCAGTGAAAATCGTGCGACAGTCCGCTCCTACGAGCAGTACTTC